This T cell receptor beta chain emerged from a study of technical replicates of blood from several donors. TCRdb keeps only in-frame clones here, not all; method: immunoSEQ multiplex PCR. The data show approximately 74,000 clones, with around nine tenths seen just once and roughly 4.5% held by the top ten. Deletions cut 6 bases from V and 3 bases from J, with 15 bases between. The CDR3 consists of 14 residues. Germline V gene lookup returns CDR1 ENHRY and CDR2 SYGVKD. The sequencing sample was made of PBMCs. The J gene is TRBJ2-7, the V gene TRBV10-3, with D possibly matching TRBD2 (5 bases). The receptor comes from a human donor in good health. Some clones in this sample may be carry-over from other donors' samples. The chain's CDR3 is CAISLGRLNYEQYF. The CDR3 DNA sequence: TGTGCCATCAGCTTGGGCAGACTAAACTACGAGCAGTACTTC.